The entry below describes one T cell receptor (beta chain). Its antigen is not known. This entry is derived from a study of cytomegalovirus exposure and HLA in healthy donors. Findings and limits, study-wide: TCR beta V- and J-gene trimming was later associated with a missense DCLRE1C variant. TCR association rates varied by HLA locus in a later analysis, with DRB1 highest and HLA-C lowest. Further analysis, carried out later, found HLA-associated TCR beta chains more clonally expanded than equally common other chains.

Researchers ran the PCR with 60 Vbeta and 13 Jbeta primers. Authors' data handling: Later, an analysis found 75 million to 100 million unique TCR beta chains, and about 10 million of these were shared. Only in-frame clones appear in the TCRdb table, and some are missing; sequencing was by immunoSEQ multiplex PCR. V and J calls and clone size are those listed in that table; D and trimming were worked out from the DNA. This sample has around 190,000 clones, with 81% found just once. CDR1 is MNHEY and CDR2 is SVGAGI in the germline V gene. After removal of 8 bases from V and 8 bases from J, the junction contained 11 bases not matched to a gene. The CDR3 loop spans 15 amino acids.

The sequenced material came from PBMCs. The origin of this receptor is a man younger than 35 in good health and CMV-seronegative. The chain combines TRBV6-5 with TRBJ2-1; 11 positions agree with TRBD1. DNA of the CDR3: TGTGCCAGCCGGTCCGGGACAGGGGGTTCATATGAGCAGTTCTTC. Amino acid sequence: CASRSGTGGSYEQFF.